This TCR beta chain was found in a study of T-cell memory formation after mild COVID-19. Across the whole study: TCR clusters were mostly confined to one donor each. Points from the study as a whole: Pre-infection memory already had some responding clones, implying cross-reactive memory joined. A balance of CD4 and CD8 characterized clones contracting day 15 to 85, whereas later expanders leaned CD4+.

Using its own MiXCR run on the 5' RACE reads, TCRdb lists one record per CDR3 protein. The sample lists 160,000 or so distinct CDR3 sequences; roughly 28% were seen once. Details on this clonotype: Its specificity is not known.

The sequence was collected from an adult woman who had mild COVID-19 (a few samples of this study predate the infection). Cell type and time point are not known. The sample taken for sequencing was PBMCs or a T cell subset sorted from them (not recorded which).

This CDR3 reads CASSNALSGGAGTDTQYF. DNA for the CDR3: TGTGCCAGCAGCAATGCGTTAAGCGGGGGGGCCGGCACAGATACGCAGTATTTT. The V gene is TRBV7-6, the J gene TRBJ2-3; 10 positions agree with TRBD2. The ends lost 5 bases at V and 1 base at J; junction bases unmatched: 12. The CDR3 spans 18 residues. Germline V lookup: CDR1 SGHVS, CDR2 FNYEAQ.